The rows below give T cell receptor beta chains drawn from one sample of a study of human thymus T cells. Assay used: immunoSEQ multiplex PCR; TCRdb lists only in-frame clones, some missing. The sample contains around 120,000 clones, around 95% of which appear only once. Sequencing was performed on thymus tissue. These receptors were collected from a boy younger than two with a congenital heart defect but otherwise immunologically healthy. Both conserved end residues are part of each CDR3.

TRBV5-6 | CASSFLLSQTGKTFF
TRBV2 | CASSEVRDREGYTF
TRBV25-1 | CASSGSRQVGDSPLHF
TRBV5-1 | CASSSKDSGDFAYEQYF
TRBV30 | CAWTLDWVTQYF
TRBV30 | CAWSPGNPNQPQHF
TRBV5-1 | CASRTKSTGPGELFF
TRBV6-6 | CASSLRDTEAFF
TRBV13 | CASSLDPSGGELFF
TRBV15 | CATSRGVRGVIRNEQFF
TRBV5-6 | CASSLDARGCSYTF
TRBV6-4 | CASSDSGEGTQYF
TRBV9 | CASSGTGGQPQHF
TRBV5-6 | CASSHGGRTGELFF
TRBV7-9 | CASSPLGRGGEQYF
TRBV11-2 | CASRQGEGTDTQYF
TRBV5-8 | CASSLGTSLYNEQFF
TRBV7-3 | CASSPTGRRTDTQYF
TRBV19 | CATDPDGGRTSTDTQYF
TRBV10-2 | CASRLASGTDTQYF
TRBV7-2 | CASSLNADTQYF
TRBV7-7 | CASSPVLDTEAFF
TRBV15 | CATSRGRDRGRETQYF
TRBV18 | CASSPEDLGDTQYF
TRBV19 | CASSIPSTSGASNTGELFF
TRBV6-1 | CASSEGSSGGPTDTQYF
TRBV2 | CASTGIPYNEQFF
TRBV9 | CASSLQDGMNTEAFF
TRBV5-1 | CASGPGTRPFTDTQYF
TRBV5-5 | CASSLEGWADTQYF
TRBV18 | CASSPLSGGNEKLFF
TRBV7-8 | CASSFGGWLLGTDTQYF
TRBV2 | CASISGNTEAFF
TRBV4-3 | CASSQDTVRTGKGNYGYTF
TRBV10-3 | CAISDHKSTQGGIMNTEAFF
TRBV27 | CASSLIQGTEAFF
TRBV5-1 | CASIRGDATDTQYF
TRBV4-2 | CASSQDRAGGLNEQFF
TRBV19 | CASSMGDISETQYF
TRBV20-1 | CSARVRTEAFF